This section outlines one T cell receptor beta chain sequence together with its context. Trimming stripped 5 bases from V and 4 bases from J, with 13 bases between. Germline CDR1 reads DFQATT; CDR2 reads SNEGSKA (reference sequence). CDR3 length: 13 amino acids. This sample is drawn from a study of CD8 T cells in Susac syndrome. After extraction with the RNeasy kit, roughly 0.5 to 1 ug of the RNA was reverse transcribed using random hexamers. The immunoSEQ assay covered 54 Vbeta and 13 Jbeta segments for CDR3. TCRdb re-called the immunoSEQ multiplex PCR reads with MiXCR, one entry per CDR3 protein. The repertoire includes about 120,000 distinct CDR3 sequences, around 94% of them detected once, and roughly 0.098% sits in the top ten.

V usage is TRBV20-1 and J usage is TRBJ2-3, with D perhaps TRBD1 or TRBD2 (5 bases each). This receptor was taken from a human donor in good health. Sequenced: CD4+ T cells from PBMCs. CDR3 region: CSASPGAPDTQYF. For the CDR3, the DNA is TGCAGTGCTTCTCCCGGGGCCCCAGATACGCAGTATTTT.